This entry lists 24 T cell receptor beta chains sequenced from one sample in a study of patients and donors after allogeneic stem cell transplantation. TCRdb re-called the RT-PCR reads with MiXCR, one entry per CDR3 protein. Here the sample spans roughly 200,000 distinct CDR3 sequences, around 41% being singletons. The specimen sequenced was blood, either unsorted or a sorted T cell fraction (not recorded which). The source is a human donor who was either an allogeneic HSCT recipient or a stem cell or donor lymphocyte infusion donor (not recorded which). It is not recorded whose cells these are; they may come from a transplant donor.

This clonotype was counted between two and nine times. V usage is TRBV4-1 and J usage is TRBJ1-4, with D hard to call. The CDR3 has 14 amino acids. Germline CDR1 is MGHRA and CDR2 is YSYEKL. V shed 3 bases and J shed 6 bases, with 11 bases lying between them. CDR3 bases: TGCGCCAGCAGCCACAGGCTGAAGCATGAAAAACTGTTTTTT. Translating it yields CASSHRLKHEKLFF.

The rearrangement uses TRBV30 and TRBJ2-1, with TRBD2 identical over 8 bases. Losses at the gene ends were 3 bases for V and 2 bases for J; bases not matched to a gene: 3. Germline V gives CDR1 GTSNPN, CDR2 SVGIG (reference sequence). The CDR3 is made up of 14 amino acids. Written as DNA, the CDR3 is TGTGCCTGGAGCGGACTAGCCCCCTACAATGAGCAGTTCTTC. Its translation: CAWSGLAPYNEQFF.

The chain carries TRBV4-2 and TRBJ1-1; D unresolved. The ends were cut back, 0 bases at V and 7 bases at J, with 15 bases in the middle. The CDR3 spans 15 residues. Germline CDR1 is LGHNA and CDR2 is YNFKEQ. The CDR3 loop reads CASSQDQQQGVEAFF. In DNA, the CDR3 is TGTGCCAGCAGCCAAGATCAACAGCAAGGTGTTGAAGCTTTCTTT.

The rearrangement uses TRBV5-1 and TRBJ2-7, with 10 bases lining up with TRBD1. CDR1 is SGHRS and CDR2 is YFSETQ in the germline V gene. Trimming at V came to 5 bases and at J to 3 bases, leaving 14 bases not matched to a gene. This CDR3 has 17 residues. This CDR3 reads CASSPPLTGQGIYEQYF. The CDR3 DNA reads TGCGCCAGCAGTCCCCCCCTTACGGGACAGGGGATCTACGAGCAGTACTTC.

The rearrangement joins TRBV12-3 or TRBV12-4 to TRBJ2-7; a possible D gene is TRBD2 (5 bases). Trimming pared 2 bases from V and 2 bases from J, leaving 10 bases between. This CDR3 comprises 14 residues. This CDR3 reads CASSLSGGPYEQYF. CDR3 nucleotide sequence: TGTGCCAGCAGTTTAAGCGGTGGGCCCTACGAGCAGTACTTC.

This chain joins TRBV4-3 and TRBJ1-1, with 8 bases matching TRBD1. With V trimmed by 4 bases and J by 2 bases, 6 bases remained unmatched. The CDR3 extends over 15 amino acids. CDR1 LGHNA and CDR2 YSLEER come from the germline V gene. The CDR3 protein is CASSLSDRANTEAFF. Written as DNA, the CDR3 is TGCGCCAGCAGCCTCTCGGACAGGGCTAACACTGAAGCTTTCTTT.

This clonotype was counted at least ten times. The V call is TRBV5-1, the J call TRBJ1-5; D call uncertain. Germline CDR1 reads SGHRS; CDR2 reads YFSETQ. Trimming shortened V by 2 bases and J by 3 bases, and 9 bases separated the two germline ends. The CDR3 contains 14 residues. The chain's CDR3 is CASSFEGSNQPQHF. The CDR3 DNA reads TGCGCCAGCAGCTTTGAGGGTTCCAATCAGCCCCAGCATTTT.

This clonotype was seen a handful of times. The chain couples TRBV10-3 to TRBJ1-2, with D possibly matching TRBD1 (6 bases). Per the germline V gene, CDR1 is ENHRY and CDR2 is SYGVKD. Trimming took off 6 bases at V and 6 bases at J, with 17 bases between the two ends. This CDR3 comprises 14 residues. The CDR3 DNA follows: TGTGCCATCAGCGATAGAACAGGGCTCGATGGCTACACCTTC. Residues: CAISDRTGLDGYTF.

The chain uses TRBV9 and TRBJ1-2; D might be TRBD1 (6 bases). Germline V lookup: CDR1 SGDLS, CDR2 YYNGEE. The CDR3 runs 16 residues. V was pared by 0 bases and J by 2 bases, with 14 bases between. The CDR3: CASSVENPTGNYGYTF. The CDR3, as DNA: TGTGCCAGCAGCGTAGAAAACCCTACAGGGAACTATGGCTACACCTTC.

This sequence joins TRBV20-1 and TRBJ2-2; 12 nucleotides line up with TRBD2. The CDR3 loop spans 15 amino acids. Germline trimming cut 3 bases from V and 6 bases from J; bases unmatched to any gene: 5. The germline V gene encodes CDR1 DFQATT and CDR2 SNEGSKA (reference sequence). The CDR3 reads CSASFLAGGPGELFF. The CDR3 DNA reads as TGCAGTGCTAGCTTCCTAGCGGGAGGGCCCGGGGAGCTGTTTTTT.

The chain carries TRBV20-1 and TRBJ2-1; TRBD2 matches at 9 bases. This CDR3 is 13 amino acids long. CDR1 is DFQATT, CDR2 SNEGSKA, per germline (reference sequence). V dropped 8 bases and J dropped 8; count of bases not matched to a gene: 10. This CDR3 is CSSHSGSGYEQFF. DNA of the CDR3: TGCAGTTCCCATAGCGGGAGTGGATATGAGCAGTTCTTC.

This clonotype has just one count. The chain employs TRBV9 and TRBJ2-1, with D possibly TRBD2 on 5 matching bases. Germline CDR1 and CDR2: SGDLS and YYNGEE. With 0 bases removed from V and 7 bases from J, the gap between germline ends came to 11 bases. The CDR3 contains 14 residues. CDR3 DNA sequence: TGTGCCAGCAGCGTAGAGCCCCGGGGTAATGAGCAGTTCTTC. As protein: CASSVEPRGNEQFF.

The chain couples TRBV7-9 to TRBJ1-4, with D tentatively TRBD1 (5 bases). The CDR3 loop spans 14 amino acids. CDR1 and CDR2 from the germline V gene are SEHNR and FQNEAQ (reference sequence). V was trimmed by 6 bases and J by 4 bases, leaving 12 bases between them. CDR3 amino acids: CASSPGQYNEKLFF. Here the CDR3 DNA reads TGTGCCAGCAGTCCAGGGCAGTATAATGAAAAACTGTTTTTT.

J is TRBJ2-5 and V is TRBV10-2; D is uncertain. V was clipped by 2 bases and J by 0 bases, with 4 bases between them. This CDR3 spans 13 amino acids. Germline values: CDR1 WSHSY, CDR2 SAAADI. CDR3 region: CASSEGYQETQYF. The CDR3 DNA reads as TGCGCCAGCAGTGAGGGATACCAAGAGACCCAGTACTTC.

The DNA for the CDR3 is TGTGCCAGCAGTCCACTTTACTCCCCGGGTCCCAGGACCGGGGAGCTGTTTTTT. Amino acid sequence: CASSPLYSPGPRTGELFF. V usage is TRBV12-3 or TRBV12-4 and J usage is TRBJ2-2; no clear D gene. The CDR3 is made up of 18 amino acids. Trimming took 5 bases from V and 5 from J, leaving 24 bases between them.

The chain couples TRBV12-3 or TRBV12-4 to TRBJ1-1, with a possible D match to TRBD1 (6 bases). Trimming took 8 bases from V and 3 from J, leaving 19 bases between them. This CDR3 is 15 amino acids long. The CDR3 DNA is TGTGCCAGCGGACACCCACAGGGTTGGGACACTGAAGCTTTCTTT. It encodes CASGHPQGWDTEAFF.

The CDR3 spells CASSPAGGLGGYTF. The CDR3 coding sequence is TGTGCCAGCAGCCCAGCGGGGGGCTTGGGTGGCTACACCTTC. V and J are TRBV9 and TRBJ1-2, with a possible D match to TRBD1 (6 bases). Germline values: CDR1 SGDLS, CDR2 YYNGEE. The CDR3 loop spans 14 amino acids. V was pared by 4 bases and J by 7 bases, with 17 bases between. Drawing the rest from reference TRBV9 and TRBJ1-2, the complete variable domain is DSGVTQTPKHLITATGQRVTLRCSPRSGDLSVYWYQQSLDQGLQFLIQYYNGEERAKGNILERFSAQQFPDLHSELNLSSLELGDSALYFCASSPAGGLGGYTFGSGTRLTVV.

CDR3 nucleotides: TGTGCCAGCAGCCCGGGACAGTACCCTAGCAATCAGCCCCAGCATTTT. Encoded protein: CASSPGQYPSNQPQHF. This chain connects TRBV5-5 to TRBJ1-5, with 7 bases identical to TRBD1. Trimming took 4 bases from V and 0 from J; bases not matched to a gene: 7. This CDR3 spans 16 amino acids. Germline values: CDR1 SGHKS, CDR2 YYEKEE (reference sequence).

The V gene is TRBV3-1, the J gene TRBJ2-1, with unresolved D. The CDR3 has 16 amino acids. Germline lookup yields CDR1 LGHDT and CDR2 YNNKEL (reference sequence). V lost 4 bases and J lost 0, with 13 bases in between. The CDR3 here is CASSLLGVLSYNEQFF. The CDR3 DNA reads TGTGCCAGCAGCCTCCTTGGGGTCCTCTCCTACAATGAGCAGTTCTTC.

This clonotype appeared a few times. V and J are TRBV2 and TRBJ1-2; D is possibly TRBD1 (5 bases). Germline loops: CDR1 SNHLY, CDR2 FYNNEI. The V end was cut by 6 bases, the J end by 0 bases, with 17 bases between. The CDR3 is 16 amino acids. The CDR3: CASSGGLKEANYGYTF. CDR3 DNA sequence: TGTGCCAGCAGCGGGGGACTGAAAGAAGCTAACTATGGCTACACCTTC.

The chain combines TRBV15 with TRBJ1-6; D remains ambiguous. The CDR3 spans 13 residues. CDR1 LNHNV and CDR2 YYDKDF come from the germline V gene (reference sequence). Trimming stripped 6 bases from V and 10 bases from J, with 13 bases between. CDR3 bases: TGTGCCACCAGTGGGCAACGAGGCTCACCCCTCCACTTT. Protein product: CATSGQRGSPLHF. The full variable domain, rest sourced from reference TRBV15 and TRBJ1-6, is DAMVIQNPRYQVTQFGKPVTLSCSQTLNHNVMYWYQQKSSQAPKLLFHYYDKDFNNEADTPDNFQSRRPNTSFCFLDIRSPGLGDTAMYLCATSGQRGSPLHFGNGTRLTVT.

The gene calls are TRBV13 and TRBJ2-7; 7 positions match TRBD2. V was pared by 1 base and J by 5 bases, with 5 bases of the junction left unmatched. From germline, CDR1 is PRHDT and CDR2 FYEKMQ (reference sequence). The CDR3 totals 14 residues. CDR3 sequence reads: CASSLELAMDEQYF. DNA for the CDR3: TGTGCCAGCAGCTTAGAACTAGCGATGGACGAGCAGTACTTC. The full variable domain, completed using reference TRBV13 and TRBJ2-7, is AAGVIQSPRHLIKEKRETATLKCYPIPRHDTVYWYQQGPGQDPQFLISFYEKMQSDKGSIPDRFSAQQFSDYHSELNMSSLELGDSALYFCASSLELAMDEQYFGPGTRLTVT.

This clonotype was observed a handful of times. The chain is built from TRBV24-1 and TRBJ1-1, with no clear D. This CDR3 is 11 amino acids long. V was pared by 10 bases and J by 5 bases, with 10 bases between. From germline, CDR1 is KGHDR and CDR2 SFDVKD. The CDR3 coding sequence is TGTGCCACGCTTCGGACGACTGAAGCTTTCTTT. Translating it yields CATLRTTEAFF.

This clonotype was found a few times. The rearrangement uses TRBV9 and TRBJ1-1; 8 nucleotides agree with TRBD1. CDR3 length equals 16 residues. J gave up 1 base and V 0 bases, and 5 bases lay outside the gene matches. Germline CDR1 and CDR2: SGDLS and YYNGEE. The CDR3 loop reads CASSVAPGTGNTEAFF. Here the CDR3 DNA reads TGTGCCAGCAGCGTAGCTCCCGGGACAGGGAACACTGAAGCTTTCTTT.